The clone carrying this T cell receptor beta chain was seen only once. What it binds is not known. Trimming shortened V by 3 bases and J by 4 bases, and 10 bases separated the two germline ends. Germline V lookup: CDR1 SGHRS, CDR2 YFSETQ. The CDR3 consists of 13 residues. This sample was taken from a study of cytomegalovirus exposure and HLA in healthy donors. Study in general: Among fewer than 500 genotyped donors, approximately 80% fell in the Caucasian-associated ancestry cluster. Study outcomes and limitations: Equally common other TCR beta chains were less clonally expanded than HLA-associated ones, a later analysis found. V- and J-gene trimming of TCR beta was linked (in a later analysis) to a missense DCLRE1C variant.

60 Vbeta and 13 Jbeta primers were used in PCR. The data were produced by immunoSEQ multiplex PCR, yet TCRdb's version contains in-frame clones alone and is incomplete. The sample has 150,000 or so clones; 70% to 80% are singletons. This TCR derives from a man younger than 30 in good health and CMV-seropositive. This sequence joins TRBV5-1 and TRBJ2-5, with D perhaps matching TRBD2 (6 bases). Input material: PBMCs. CDR3: CASSWGGGETQYF. Written as DNA, the CDR3 is TGCGCCAGCAGCTGGGGAGGTGGAGAGACCCAGTACTTC.